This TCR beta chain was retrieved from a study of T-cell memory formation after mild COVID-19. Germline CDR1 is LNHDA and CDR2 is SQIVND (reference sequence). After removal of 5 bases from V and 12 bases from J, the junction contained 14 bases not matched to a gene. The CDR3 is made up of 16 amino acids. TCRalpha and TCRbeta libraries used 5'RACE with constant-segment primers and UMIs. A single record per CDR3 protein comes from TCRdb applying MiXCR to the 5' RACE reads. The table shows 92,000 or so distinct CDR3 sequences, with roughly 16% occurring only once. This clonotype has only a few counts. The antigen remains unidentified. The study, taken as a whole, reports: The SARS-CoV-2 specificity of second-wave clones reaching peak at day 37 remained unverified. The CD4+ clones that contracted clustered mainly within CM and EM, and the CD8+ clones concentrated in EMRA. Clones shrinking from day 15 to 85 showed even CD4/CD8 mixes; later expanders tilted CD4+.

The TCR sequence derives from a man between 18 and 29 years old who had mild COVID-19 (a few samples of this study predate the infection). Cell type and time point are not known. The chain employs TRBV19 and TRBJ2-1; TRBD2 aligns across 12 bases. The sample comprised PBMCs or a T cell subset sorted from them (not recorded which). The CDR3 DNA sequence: TGTGCCAGTAGTGGGTTTGGACTAGCGGGGCCATCAGGGCAGTTCTTC. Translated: CASSGFGLAGPSGQFF.